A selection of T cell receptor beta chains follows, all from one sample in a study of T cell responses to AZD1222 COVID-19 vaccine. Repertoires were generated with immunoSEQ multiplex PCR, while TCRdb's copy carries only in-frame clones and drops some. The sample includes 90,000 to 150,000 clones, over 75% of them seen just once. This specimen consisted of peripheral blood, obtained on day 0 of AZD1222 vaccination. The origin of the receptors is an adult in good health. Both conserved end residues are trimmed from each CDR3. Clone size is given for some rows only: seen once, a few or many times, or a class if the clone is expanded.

ASSIGQASADTQY,.,TRBV5-1
ASSPLYEQY,.,TRBV5-5
ASSQASQAF,.,TRBV14
ASSLLAGPSTQVAKNIQY,.,TRBV14
ASSLGPTATNEKLF,.,TRBV7-2
ASSPDRKNIQY,.,TRBV6-2/TRBV6-3
ASSQDDNQHEQY,.,TRBV3-1/TRBV3-2
ASSPGQLGNEQF,.,TRBV5-4
ASSFGFGRNYGYT,.,TRBV5-4
ASSPLGREDYEQY,.,TRBV18
ASSEGDIDGDTQY,.,TRBV10-1
ASSFTLGTSPLH,.,TRBV5-1
ASTWGRSNTGELF,.,TRBV23-1
ASIGNTGELF,.,TRBV27
ASSLGGLNTEAF,.,TRBV11-3
ASSYGQGKSPLH,.,TRBV6-5
ASSLRNPVYGYT,once,TRBV28
ASRVDLTGELF,.,TRBV6-5
SAPGTYEQY,.,TRBV20-1
ASSSQSIPSGNTIY,once,TRBV11-1
ASSYVDTDSPLH,few,TRBV6-2/TRBV6-3
ASSFTGDYGYT,.,TRBV7-9
ASSDPGQGTVSEKLF,.,TRBV5-1
ASSQWVGGSNTEAF,.,TRBV4-1
SASAALAGGTDTQY,.,TRBV20-1
ASSLMGGEQY,.,TRBV12-3/TRBV12-4
ASSFFRPNSGANVLT,.,TRBV7-9
ASSLDLGLSYEQY,.,TRBV7-9
ASSQPHRGLYEQY,.,TRBV3-1/TRBV3-2
SSRGGGADTQY,.,TRBV29-1
AVGDLRANEQF,once,TRBV4-1
ASRVTSGGSVTQY,once,TRBV19
ASSRPGTDNTGELF,.,TRBV4-2
ASSTGQGAGELF,.,TRBV19
ASSPSPTPWDYGYT,.,TRBV11-2
ASSYPGAAYNEQF,.,TRBV27
ASSPVSHQPQH,.,TRBV28
ASSLGVGSNYGYT,.,TRBV5-1
ASSFNRGLVNQPQH,.,TRBV28
SVAMDREIEQF,.,TRBV29-1
ASRQNTEAF,.,TRBV10-3
ASSTGTSGNNEQF,.,TRBV6-2/TRBV6-3
ASSSGGEGSNQPQH,.,TRBV28
ASSPRTGGPMNTEAF,.,TRBV5-1
ASSAGLERGSPLH,.,TRBV5-1
ASSLSTRGTQY,.,TRBV5-8
ASSLGPDRLYEQY,.,TRBV5-6
ASSFKGYGYT,.,TRBV5-4
ASTRETGATNTEAF,few,TRBV7-9
ASTPETGRNTEAF,.,TRBV6-4
ASSLMRTDTQY,.,TRBV11-3